This passage covers 29 T cell receptor beta chains from one sample sequenced in a study of blood T cell repertoires in COVID-19. Only in-frame clones appear in the TCRdb table, and some are missing; sequencing was by immunoSEQ multiplex PCR. The sample has under 200,000 clones, approximately 90% seen once. Sequenced: peripheral blood. The receptor set was obtained from a woman older than 75 in a cohort sampled during active or convalescent COVID-19.

This clone was seen a few times. The genes are TRBV19 and TRBJ1-6; perhaps TRBD1 as D (6 bases). The CDR3 is made up of 14 amino acids. Trimming stripped 7 bases from V and 3 bases from J, with 10 bases between. The germline gives CDR1 LNHDA, CDR2 SQIVND (reference sequence). The CDR3 DNA sequence: TGTGCCAGTAACTCACAGGGCTATAATTCACCCCTCCACTTT. Its protein product is CASNSQGYNSPLHF.

The chain's CDR3 is CASSLVVTSSGNTIYF. As DNA, the CDR3 is TGTGCCAGCAGCTTAGTGGTCACAAGTTCTGGAAACACCATATATTTT. The chain employs TRBV7-2 and TRBJ1-3; D not resolved. The V and J ends lost 1 base and 1 base respectively, with 11 bases between them. Germline CDR1 reads SGHTA; CDR2 reads FQGNSA. The CDR3 covers 16 residues. Based on the CDR3 plus reference TRBV7-2 and TRBJ1-3, the full variable domain is GAGVSQSPSNKVTEKGKDVELRCDPISGHTALYWYRQSLGQGLEFLIYFQGNSAPDKSGLPSDRFSAERTGGSVSTLTIQRTQQEDSAVYLCASSLVVTSSGNTIYFGEGSWLTVV.

V and J are TRBV11-3 and TRBJ1-1; a weak D match, TRBD1 (6 bases). CDR1 is SGHNT, CDR2 YENEEA, per germline. This CDR3 is built from 14 residues. Trimming shortened V by 0 bases and J by 3 bases, and 8 bases separated the two germline ends. CDR3 sequence: CASSLEGADTEAFF. In DNA form, the CDR3 reads TGTGCCAGCAGCTTAGAGGGGGCGGACACTGAAGCTTTCTTT.

The chain carries TRBV6-5 and TRBJ1-3, with no clear D. The germline V and J ends were trimmed by 7 bases and 2 bases, with 3 bases remaining between them. CDR3 length: 11 amino acids. Per the germline V gene, CDR1 is MNHEY and CDR2 is SVGAGI. CDR3 in DNA: TGTGCCAGCACGGCTGGAAACACCATATATTTT. Translated, it gives CASTAGNTIYF.

The CDR3 sequence is CASSFGTAFEAFF. CDR3 sequence (DNA): TGTGCCAGCAGCTTCGGGACAGCGTTTGAAGCTTTCTTT. This chain connects TRBV2 to TRBJ1-1; 7 nucleotides align to TRBD1. The CDR3 has 13 amino acids. The germline V gene encodes CDR1 SNHLY and CDR2 FYNNEI. J lost 7 bases, V lost 6 bases, and 8 bases had no gene match. Full variable domain (missing parts from reference TRBV2 and TRBJ1-1): EPEVTQTPSHQVTQMGQEVILRCVPISNHLYFYWYRQILGQKVEFLVSFYNNEISEKSEIFDDQFSVERPDGSNFTLKIRSTKLEDSAMYFCASSFGTAFEAFFGQGTRLTVV.

This chain connects TRBV29-1 to TRBJ2-1, with 7 bases fitting TRBD2. The ends lost 8 bases at V and 6 bases at J; junction bases unmatched: 13. The germline V gene encodes CDR1 SQVTM and CDR2 ANQGSEA. This CDR3 has 14 residues. CDR3 in DNA: TGCAGCCCCGACCGGGGGGAGGGTTCCAATGAGCAGTTCTTC. It yields the protein CSPDRGEGSNEQFF.

The rearrangement joins TRBV6-5 to TRBJ1-5; 7 nucleotides align to TRBD1. V lost 4 bases to trimming and J lost 4 bases; unmatched junction nucleotides: 4. The CDR3 has 14 residues. The germline V gene has CDR1 MNHEY and CDR2 SVGAGI. CDR3: CASSSLGQNQPQHF. Written as DNA, the CDR3 is TGTGCCAGCAGTTCCTTGGGACAGAATCAGCCCCAGCATTTT.

This chain links TRBV11-2 with TRBJ2-5; 9 positions agree with TRBD2. The CDR3 has 19 residues. CDR1 is SGHAT, CDR2 FQNNGV, per germline. The V gene end was trimmed by 0 bases and the J gene end by 9 bases; junction bases not matched to a gene: 20. This CDR3 reads CASSLDWVRVSGGSGAQYF. As DNA, the CDR3 is TGTGCCAGCAGCTTAGATTGGGTCAGAGTCAGCGGGGGGTCCGGGGCCCAGTACTTC.

The V and J genes are TRBV6-5 and TRBJ1-3; D is ambiguous. Trimming pared 6 bases from V and 3 bases from J, leaving 15 bases between. The CDR3 length is 15 residues. Germline assignment: CDR1 MNHEY and CDR2 SVGAGI. The DNA of the CDR3 is TGTGCCAGCAGCCGGCCGGGAAAAAGTGGAAACACCATATATTTT. It translates to CASSRPGKSGNTIYF.

The chain employs TRBV30 and TRBJ2-4; 7 positions agree with TRBD1. This CDR3 region has 14 residues. The V gene's germline CDR1 is GTSNPN and CDR2 SVGIG (reference sequence). With V trimmed by 3 bases and J by 9 bases, 11 bases remained unmatched. This CDR3 reads CAWSFKGADGIQYF. The DNA of the CDR3 is TGTGCCTGGAGCTTCAAGGGGGCGGATGGCATTCAGTACTTC.

In nucleotides, the CDR3 is TGTGCCAGCAGCTTAAAGGGGCAATACGAGCAGTACGTC. Translating it yields CASSLKGQYEQYV. The V gene is TRBV7-9, the J gene TRBJ2-7, with D possibly matching TRBD1 (5 bases). V shed 2 bases and J shed 4 bases, with 9 bases lying between them. The length of the CDR3 is 13 residues. From germline, CDR1 is SEHNR and CDR2 FQNEAQ (reference sequence).

CDR3 in DNA: TGTGCCAGTAGTATAGCGTCCGGGAAGCCCAGCTCCTACAATGAGCAGTTCTTC. Translated: CASSIASGKPSSYNEQFF. The chain uses TRBV19 and TRBJ2-1; a possible D gene is TRBD2 (5 bases). V gave up 1 base and J gave up 0 bases, with 16 bases separating them. The CDR3 spans 18 residues. Germline CDR1 reads LNHDA; CDR2 reads SQIVND (reference sequence).

The gene calls are TRBV18 and TRBJ1-4; D is undetermined. The CDR3 is made up of 15 amino acids. Germline loops: CDR1 KGHSH, CDR2 LQKENI. The V gene lost 3 bases and the J gene lost 8 bases, with 16 bases spanning the gap. The CDR3 nucleotides read TGTGCCAGCTCACCGGAGACGGAGAGTGGGGAAAAACTGTTTTTT. It codes for CASSPETESGEKLFF.

The chain uses TRBV5-1 and TRBJ1-1; D is unresolved. Germline assignment: CDR1 SGHRS and CDR2 YFSETQ. Trimming left V 4 bases short and J 1 base short, with 14 bases between. The CDR3 loop spans 15 amino acids. CDR3 sequence reads: CASSPGGIGNTEAFF. CDR3 in DNA: TGCGCCAGCAGCCCGGGTGGCATCGGGAACACTGAAGCTTTCTTT.

This clone was observed once. The chain combines TRBV30 with TRBJ1-6; the D gene is possibly TRBD1 (5 bases). This CDR3 is 13 amino acids long. With 4 bases removed from V and 6 bases from J, the gap between germline ends came to 10 bases. Germline CDR1 reads GTSNPN; CDR2 reads SVGIG (reference sequence). CDR3 residues: CAWTRQFNSPLHF. CDR3 DNA sequence: TGTGCCTGGACCCGACAGTTTAATTCACCCCTCCACTTT.

The chain carries TRBV5-6 and TRBJ1-3; D might be TRBD1 (6 bases). Germline loops: CDR1 SGHDT, CDR2 YYEEEE. V was pared by 4 bases and J by 3 bases, with 17 bases between. This CDR3 has 16 amino acids. CDR3 loop: CASSRRTVLSGNTIYF. The CDR3 coding sequence is TGTGCCAGCAGCCGAAGGACAGTCCTTAGTGGAAACACCATATATTTT.

The J gene is TRBJ2-3, the V gene TRBV6-5; possible D gene TRBD2, 6 bases. Trimming took off 4 bases at V and 9 bases at J, with 23 bases between the two ends. The CDR3 covers 16 residues. Germline CDR1 and CDR2: MNHEY and SVGAGI. CDR3 nucleotides: TGTGCCAGCAGTTCCCCGAGAGCGGGCCTTTCGGGGACGCAGTATTTT. Encoded protein: CASSSPRAGLSGTQYF.

About this clone itself: Other DNA sequences in the sample encode the same CDR3. The chain has TRBV20-1 and TRBJ2-5; D unresolved. In germline, CDR1 is DFQATT, CDR2 SNEGSKA (reference sequence). This CDR3 contains 10 residues. The ends were cut back, 2 bases at V and 5 bases at J, with 3 bases in the middle. The CDR3 DNA follows: TGCAGTGCTAGACTGGAGACCCAGTACTTC. Its protein is CSARLETQYF.

This clone occurred once. The chain couples TRBV7-2 to TRBJ1-6, with TRBD1 identical over 11 bases. This CDR3 spans 16 amino acids. V lost 5 bases to trimming and J lost 6 bases; unmatched junction nucleotides: 6. In germline, CDR1 is SGHTA, CDR2 FQGNSA. The CDR3 sequence is CASSHFGTGGNSPLHF. CDR3 bases: TGTGCCAGCAGCCATTTTGGGACAGGGGGTAATTCACCCCTCCACTTT.

This chain joins TRBV28 and TRBJ1-4; no clear D gene. The V and J ends lost 6 bases and 0 bases respectively, with 11 bases between them. CDR1 is MDHEN and CDR2 is SYDVKM in the germline V gene. There are 15 residues in the CDR3. The CDR3 reads CASSLSSATNEKLFF. CDR3 DNA sequence: TGTGCCAGCAGCCTGTCGAGCGCAACTAATGAAAAACTGTTTTTT.

The chain links TRBV5-1 to TRBJ1-1; 8 bases are shared with TRBD1. V shed 4 bases and J 0 bases; nucleotides not matched to a gene: 2. The CDR3 totals 14 residues. The germline V gene has CDR1 SGHRS and CDR2 YFSETQ. The CDR3 region is CASSRTGMNTEAFF. The CDR3 DNA follows: TGCGCCAGCAGCCGGACAGGGATGAACACTGAAGCTTTCTTT.

CDR3 sequence (DNA): TGTGCCAGCAGCCTACTCTTGCCGGGGCAGTTCTTC. It translates to CASSLLLPGQFF. J is TRBJ2-1 and V is TRBV7-9; D remains ambiguous. This CDR3 spans 12 amino acids. Trimming left V 5 bases short and J 12 bases short, with 14 bases between. CDR1 SEHNR and CDR2 FQNEAQ come from the germline V gene (reference sequence).

The CDR3 loop reads CATSDLGLAGGSPGELFF. CDR3 nucleotide sequence: TGTGCCACCAGTGATTTGGGACTAGCGGGAGGATCCCCCGGGGAGCTGTTTTTT. J is TRBJ2-2 and V is TRBV24-1, with 14 bases identical to TRBD2. The CDR3 is 18 amino acids. V dropped 0 bases and J dropped 6; count of bases not matched to a gene: 5. Germline assignment: CDR1 KGHDR and CDR2 SFDVKD.

CDR3 coding DNA: TGTGCCAGTAGTAGGGAGGGTGAAAATACGCAGTATTTT. Its translation is CASSREGENTQYF. V gene TRBV19 combines with J gene TRBJ2-3, with 7 bases aligning to TRBD2. The CDR3 has 13 residues. Germline V lookup: CDR1 LNHDA, CDR2 SQIVND (reference sequence). Trimming took 4 bases from V and 7 from J; bases not matched to a gene: 5.

The chain employs TRBV2 and TRBJ1-2; D is possibly TRBD1 (6 bases). The CDR3 loop spans 15 amino acids. V dropped 6 bases and J dropped 6 bases, with 20 bases sitting between them. Germline V gene lookup returns CDR1 SNHLY and CDR2 FYNNEI. The chain's CDR3 is CASRVDLQGRDGYTF. DNA of the CDR3: TGTGCCAGCAGGGTAGACCTCCAGGGGAGGGATGGCTACACCTTC.

The chain carries TRBV30 and TRBJ1-2; 7 bases fit TRBD1. The CDR3 spans 19 residues. The V gene's germline CDR1 is GTSNPN and CDR2 SVGIG (reference sequence). J lost 2 bases, V lost 1 base, and 19 bases had no gene match. The CDR3 is CAWSGVLRDSGLLNYGYTF. CDR3 sequence (DNA): TGTGCCTGGAGTGGAGTGTTGCGGGACAGCGGACTTTTAAACTATGGCTACACCTTC.

This clone occurred a few times. The DNA of the CDR3 is TGTGCCAGCACCGGGCGGATTAGCGGTGAAGCTTTCTTT. Translated, it gives CASTGRISGEAFF. This sequence joins TRBV6-5 and TRBJ1-1; D not certain. Deletions cut 7 bases from V and 7 bases from J, with 16 bases between. CDR1 is MNHEY, CDR2 SVGAGI, per germline. The CDR3 is 13 amino acids.

The rearrangement uses TRBV18 and TRBJ1-1, with D possibly being TRBD1 (6 bases). Trimming removed 6 bases at V and 1 base at J, with 12 bases between. Germline V gives CDR1 KGHSH, CDR2 LQKENI. The CDR3 runs to 14 residues. The CDR3, as DNA: TGTGCCAGCTCCGCAGGGGTGGGGAACACTGAAGCTTTCTTT. This gives the protein CASSAGVGNTEAFF.

This clone showed up just a few times. The chain recombines TRBV7-2 with TRBJ1-2, with a tentative D call TRBD1 (5 bases). CDR3 length equals 13 residues. Germline assignment: CDR1 SGHTA and CDR2 FQGNSA. V lost 1 base, J lost 8 bases, and 11 bases lay in between. CDR3 nucleotides: TGTGCCAGCAGCTTAGTGGGGCGGCGGGGCTACACCTTC. Protein sequence: CASSLVGRRGYTF. Filled out from reference TRBV7-2 and TRBJ1-2, the complete variable domain reads GAGVSQSPSNKVTEKGKDVELRCDPISGHTALYWYRQSLGQGLEFLIYFQGNSAPDKSGLPSDRFSAERTGGSVSTLTIQRTQQEDSAVYLCASSLVGRRGYTFGSGTRLTVV.